The clone carrying this T cell receptor (beta chain) was seen only a few times. Its antigen is still unknown. The sample belongs to a study of blood T cells in healthy people across ages. Points from the study as a whole: Strong correlation existed between TCR beta diversity and naive T cell percentage. Roughly linear declines in TCR beta diversity per million T cells occurred with age.

Trimming stripped 4 bases from V and 4 bases from J, with 13 bases between. This CDR3 region has 14 residues. Primed by a sample-barcoded 5' primer and a J-beta primer mix, a second PCR proceeded for roughly 6 to 12 cycles. TCRdb fed the 5' RACE reads into MiXCR, producing one record per CDR3 protein. The table has about 1 million distinct CDR3 sequences, under 55% seen once. The genes are TRBV12-3 or TRBV12-4 and TRBJ1-2; a weak D match, TRBD1 (6 bases). The TCR sequence derives from a woman between 55 and 75 years old in good health. The sequenced sample was blood. DNA of the CDR3: TGTGCCAGCAGTTCTCCGGGGGCGAGCTATGGCTACACCTTC. Encoded protein: CASSSPGASYGYTF.